The clone carrying this TCR beta chain was observed a single time. At one boundary the junction diverges from the germline segment, which might be a read error. The sample comes from a study of tumor-infiltrating lymphocytes in primary liver carcinoma. This CDR3 has 15 residues. In germline, CDR1 is SGHAT, CDR2 FQDESV (reference sequence). Taking about 20-31 mg of unsorted bulk tissue, the authors co-extracted RNA and DNA. Using a constant-region primer together with ProtoScript II reverse transcriptase, TCR beta cDNA was made from 450 to 600 ng of total RNA. It was through three nested multiplex PCR rounds of slightly modified ARM-PCR that TCR beta libraries arose. TRBV1-TRBV30 forward and Cbeta reverse primers drove the first two roughly 10-cycle rounds. Using its own MiXCR run on the multiplex PCR reads, TCRdb lists one record per CDR3 protein. The sample yields about 210,000 distinct CDR3 sequences, about 82% seen once.

The TCR was taken from a man between 35 and 55 years old with primary liver carcinoma and hepatitis B virus infection. The rearrangement joins TRBV11-1 to TRBJ2-2; a weak D match, TRBD1 (5 bases). Sequences were obtained from tumor tissue from primary liver carcinoma. The CDR3 DNA reads TGCGCCACCAGCTATACAGGACCTTTGTCCGGGGAGCTGTTTTTT. Translating it yields CATSYTGPLSGELFF.